Each of the 12 T cell receptor beta chains below was sequenced from the same sample in a study of T-cell memory formation after mild COVID-19 (dated by TCRdb to about 2021). Library construction relied on 5' RACE. Instrument used: Illumina NovaSeq 6000. TCRdb passed the public sequencing reads through fastp at Q25 and MiXCR, retaining productive beta sequences. Each CDR3 protein gets just one entry, which takes the most common genes and DNA from the rows behind it. Across this sample there are about 100,000 distinct CDR3 sequences, with approximately 14% seen only once. Jointly, the top ten make up 35% to 50% of the sample. Specimen: PBMCs or a T cell subset sorted from them (not recorded which). The receptor source for this set is a man aged 18-30 years who had mild COVID-19 (a few samples of this study predate the infection). The sample titles of this study are shuffled in the database, so cell type and time point are left out; the donor was told from shared clones.

The V and J genes are TRBV27 and TRBJ2-1; 11 bases are a match to TRBD1. The V segment lost 2 bases and the J segment 10 bases; nucleotides outside the gene matches: 7. The CDR3 is made up of 15 amino acids. Germline CDR1 and CDR2: MNHEY and SMNVEV (reference sequence). CDR3 DNA sequence: TGTGCCAGCAGTTTAAGGACAGGGGGCCGCAGGGAGCAGTTCTTC. Encoded protein: CASSLRTGGRREQFF.

The chain is built from TRBV25-1 and TRBJ2-2; unclear D gene. CDR1 MGHDK and CDR2 SYGVNS come from the germline V gene. V lost 3 bases and J lost 6, with 11 bases in between. CDR3 length: 14 amino acids. CDR3: CASSELGWAGELFF. CDR3 DNA: TGTGCCAGCAGTGAGCTCGGGTGGGCCGGGGAGCTGTTTTTT.

This clonotype was picked up a small number of times. CDR3 nucleotide sequence: TGCAGTGCTAGTGGGACTAGCGGATGGGCTAGGTACAATGAGCAGTTCTTC. Translated, it gives CSASGTSGWARYNEQFF. The chain uses TRBV20-1 and TRBJ2-1, with TRBD2 identical over 11 bases. This CDR3 region has 17 residues. After removal of 3 bases from V and 4 bases from J, the junction contained 11 bases not matched to a gene. Per germline, CDR1 DFQATT and CDR2 SNEGSKA (reference sequence).

The sample holds a few counts of this clonotype. V is TRBV7-2 and J is TRBJ1-1; D not certain. Germline V lookup: CDR1 SGHTA, CDR2 FQGNSA. The CDR3 extends over 13 amino acids. The V end lost 2 bases, the J end lost 1 base, and 5 bases lay between the germline ends. The CDR3 loop reads CASSLWRNTEAFF. CDR3 nucleotide sequence: TGTGCCAGCAGCTTATGGAGGAACACTGAAGCTTTCTTT. The full variable domain, with the rest looked up from reference TRBV7-2 and TRBJ1-1, is GAGVSQSPSNKVTEKGKDVELRCDPISGHTALYWYRQSLGQGLEFLIYFQGNSAPDKSGLPSDRFSAERTGGSVSTLTIQRTQQEDSAVYLCASSLWRNTEAFFGQGTRLTVV.

This clonotype was seen more than once but under ten times. Mismatch with germline at one junction end may stem from a read error. The chain recombines TRBV7-7 with TRBJ2-1; a weak D match, TRBD2 (5 bases). Germline CDR1 and CDR2: SSHAT and FNYEAQ (reference sequence). The CDR3 runs 13 residues. CDR3 nucleotide sequence: TGTGCTAGCAGCTCCGTAATCGGGAAAGAGCAGTTCTTC. Its translation: CASSSVIGKEQFF.

The chain carries TRBV4-2 and TRBJ2-7, with D possibly matching TRBD1 (5 bases). V lost 6 bases, J lost 4 bases, and 10 bases lay in between. The length of the CDR3 is 12 residues. CDR1 and CDR2 from the germline V gene are LGHNA and YNFKEQ. The DNA for the CDR3 is TGTGCCAGCAGTCTTCAGGGTTACGAGCAGTACTTC. Translated: CASSLQGYEQYF.

The chain recombines TRBV12-3 or TRBV12-4 with TRBJ2-3, with 9 bases identical to TRBD2. The CDR3 consists of 15 residues. With V trimmed by 6 bases and J by 1 base, 5 bases remained unmatched. The CDR3 DNA sequence: TGTGCCAGCAGCCCTATAGCGGGGGGCACAGATACGCAGTATTTT. It yields the protein CASSPIAGGTDTQYF.

The V call is TRBV4-3, the J call TRBJ2-5, with D unresolved. The germline V gene has CDR1 LGHNA and CDR2 YSLEER. This CDR3 comprises 16 residues. V was shortened by 0 bases and J by 1 base, with 12 bases between the two germline ends. The CDR3 region is CASSQEFLNSQETQYF. The CDR3 nucleotides read TGCGCCAGCAGCCAAGAGTTCTTAAACTCCCAAGAGACCCAGTACTTC.

The chain combines TRBV4-1 with TRBJ1-2; no firm D call. The CDR3 loop spans 14 amino acids. Germline CDR1 and CDR2: MGHRA and YSYEKL. V dropped 2 bases and J dropped 6 bases, with 13 bases sitting between them. CDR3 loop: CASSQSGYSNGYTF. As DNA, the CDR3 is TGCGCCAGCAGCCAATCCGGATACTCCAATGGCTACACCTTC.

The chain combines TRBV7-9 with TRBJ1-1; weak D call: TRBD1 (5 bases). CDR3 length equals 13 residues. CDR1 and CDR2 from the germline V gene are SEHNR and FQNEAQ (reference sequence). V lost 9 bases to trimming and J lost 2 bases, with 13 bases between them. CDR3 coding DNA: TGTGCCAGAGGGGTCAGGGCTAACACTGAAGCTTTCTTT. Its translation: CARGVRANTEAFF.

This clonotype was seen only a few times. This chain links TRBV7-9 with TRBJ2-7, with D possibly being TRBD1 (6 bases). This CDR3 region has 16 residues. V lost 4 bases and J 0 bases, leaving 16 bases between the germline ends. Germline V lookup: CDR1 SEHNR, CDR2 FQNEAQ (reference sequence). CDR3 loop: CASSSTSQGFSYEQYF. CDR3 bases: TGTGCCAGCAGCTCGACGTCACAGGGTTTCTCCTACGAGCAGTACTTC.

In its sample, this clonotype was seen a few times. The V call is TRBV4-2, the J call TRBJ1-5; the D is unclear. Germline CDR1 LGHNA, CDR2 YNFKEQ. Trimming took 3 bases from V and 2 from J, leaving 11 bases between them. This CDR3 spans 15 amino acids. The CDR3 DNA is TGTGCCAGCAGCCAGACTCTCGGAGGCAATCAGCCCCAGCATTTT. Its translation: CASSQTLGGNQPQHF.